This T cell receptor (beta chain) was recovered during a study of beta chain features in type 1 diabetes. Study-level information: Across every sample, roughly 100 million sorted cells were examined in total. Broader study findings: A possible short-template PCR bias applies equally to patients and controls. Type 1 diabetes patients showed a moderate but significant shortening of TCRB CDR3s in all four CD4+ subsets.

Staining for CD45RO/CCR7/CD25/CD127/CD95/CD27 allowed sorting of CD4+ naive, central memory, regulatory and stem cell-like memory cells. This clone has a single count. What it binds is not known. Expressed TCRB transcripts were sequenced because the entire RNA isolate underwent reverse transcription. Libraries were prepared by immunoSEQ multiplex PCR; TCRdb keeps only in-frame clonotypes and omits some of them. In the table there are hundreds of thousands of clones, more than 13% of which are singletons. In germline, CDR1 is MNHEY, CDR2 SVGAGI. The length of the CDR3 is 15 residues. The ends were cut back, 6 bases at V and 2 bases at J, with 14 bases in the middle.

What was sequenced was naive CD4+ T cells from blood. The receptor was derived from a man in his late teens or twenties with type 1 diabetes. The chain combines TRBV6-5 with TRBJ2-1; no clear D. CDR3 DNA sequence: TGTGCCAGCAGCCCCTTCTCCGGCCCCTACAATGAGCAGTTCTTC. It codes for CASSPFSGPYNEQFF.